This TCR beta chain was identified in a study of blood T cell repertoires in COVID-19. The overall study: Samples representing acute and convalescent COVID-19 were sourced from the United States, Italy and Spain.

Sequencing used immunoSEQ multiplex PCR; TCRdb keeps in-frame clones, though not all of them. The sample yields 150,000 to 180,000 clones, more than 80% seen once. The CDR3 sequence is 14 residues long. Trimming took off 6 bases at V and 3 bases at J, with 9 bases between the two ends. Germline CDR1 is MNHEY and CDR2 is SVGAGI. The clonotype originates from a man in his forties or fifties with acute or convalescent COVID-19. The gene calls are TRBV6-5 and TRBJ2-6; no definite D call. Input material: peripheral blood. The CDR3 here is CASSLANGANVLTF. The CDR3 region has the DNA TGTGCCAGCAGCCTCGCTAATGGGGCCAACGTCCTGACTTTC.